Below, one TCR beta chain is given with its context. Its target is not known. The table came from immunoSEQ multiplex PCR; TCRdb's copy has only in-frame clones and leaves some out. The data show under 1,100,000 clones, about 75% seen once. The V gene's germline CDR1 is WNHNN and CDR2 SYGVQD (reference sequence). There are 13 residues in the CDR3. Trimming removed 2 bases from V and 3 bases from J; junction bases left unmatched: 1. This sample was included in a study of shared clonotypes between healthy human individuals. Study-level background: Donors had three CD4 naive, three CD4 memory, two CD8 naive and one CD8 memory plate apiece. Study results and caveats: Generation probabilities of non-shared clonotypes were lower (relative to those shared by all four donors). Compared with memory subsets, naive subsets generally had larger estimated richness.

This sequence originates from a man aged 18 to 29 in good health. Source material: memory CD4+ T cells sorted from blood. The sample's subset: CD45RA-negative fraction. The rearrangement uses TRBV10-1 and TRBJ2-7; 7 nucleotides align to TRBD2. The chain's CDR3 is CASSESGIYEQYF. The CDR3 DNA is TGCGCCAGCAGTGAGAGCGGGATCTACGAGCAGTACTTC.